The 24 T cell receptor beta chains reported below all come from one sample, sequenced in a study of T cells in Graves' hyperthyroidism and ophthalmopathy. What was amplified from RNA transcripts were TCR beta CDR3 regions. When the TCR CDR3 underwent first-round RT-PCR, the HTBI primer set was used. TCRdb processed the multiplex PCR reads anew with MiXCR; each CDR3 protein has one entry. Among just under 750,000 distinct CDR3 sequences, around a third were seen once, and the ten largest hold 30% to 40%. Sequencing was done on a sample of blood. These receptors originate from a woman aged 40 to 50 with Graves' hyperthyroidism.

The count of this clonotype is one. A much larger clone differs by one base, so this may be a read error. V and J are TRBV24-1 and TRBJ2-2; tentatively, D is TRBD1 (6 bases). In germline, CDR1 is KGHDR, CDR2 SFDVKD. The CDR3 sequence is 15 residues long. The V and J ends lost 7 bases and 10 bases respectively, with 21 bases between them. CDR3 DNA sequence: TGTGCCACCAGCATTACAGGGTTAGGTGTGGAGGAGCTGTTTTTT. Its protein product is CATSITGLGVEELFF.

This rearrangement joins TRBV27 to TRBJ2-7, with no clear D. Germline V CDR1 and CDR2: MNHEY, SMNVEV (reference sequence). Trimming shortened V by 3 bases and J by 6 bases, and 6 bases separated the two germline ends. The CDR3 length is 11 residues. The CDR3 coding sequence is TGTGCCAGCAGTTTTGGGTCCGAGCAGTACTTC. Translating it yields CASSFGSEQYF.

The J gene is TRBJ2-7, the V gene TRBV28; D may match TRBD1 or TRBD2 (6 bases each). V was trimmed by 7 bases and J by 2 bases, leaving 15 bases between them. Germline V CDR1 and CDR2: MDHEN, SYDVKM. This CDR3 is built from 14 residues. CDR3 nucleotide sequence: TGTGCCAGCACCTTGGGGGGCCCGACCTACGAGCAGTACTTC. Protein: CASTLGGPTYEQYF.

The chain couples TRBV29-1 to TRBJ2-2; 9 nucleotides line up with TRBD2. CDR1 SQVTM and CDR2 ANQGSEA come from the germline V gene. V trimming: 6 bases; J trimming: 1 base; junction bases outside the gene matches: 6. This CDR3 contains 15 residues. The chain's CDR3 is CSVGTSSLNTGELFF. In DNA form, the CDR3 reads TGCAGCGTAGGGACTAGCAGCTTGAACACCGGGGAGCTGTTTTTT.

V usage is TRBV6-5 and J usage is TRBJ2-7, with 12 bases identical to TRBD2. Germline CDR1 MNHEY, CDR2 SVGAGI. J was trimmed by 2 bases and V by 0 bases; bases with no gene match: 2. CDR3 length equals 16 residues. CDR3 amino acids: CASSYSRTSGAYEQYF. The CDR3 bases are TGTGCCAGCAGTTACTCGAGGACTAGCGGGGCCTACGAGCAGTACTTC.

This clonotype was recorded many times. V and J are TRBV7-2 and TRBJ1-5; no clear D. V lost 2 bases and J 6 bases, leaving 5 bases between the germline ends. This CDR3 spans 12 amino acids. Germline loops: CDR1 SGHTA, CDR2 FQGNSA. The CDR3 DNA is TGTGCCAGCAGCTTATTTCTTCAGCCCCAGCATTTT. It yields the protein CASSLFLQPQHF. The entire variable domain, with the rest obtained from reference TRBV7-2 and TRBJ1-5, is as follows: GAGVSQSPSNKVTEKGKDVELRCDPISGHTALYWYRQSLGQGLEFLIYFQGNSAPDKSGLPSDRFSAERTGGSVSTLTIQRTQQEDSAVYLCASSLFLQPQHFGDGTRLSIL.

The V gene is TRBV7-3, the J gene TRBJ2-5; no reliable D call. With 0 bases removed from V and 9 bases from J, the gap between germline ends came to 11 bases. Germline V gene lookup returns CDR1 SGHTA and CDR2 FQGTGA. The CDR3 consists of 13 residues. The CDR3 loop reads CASSLTPSQPQYF. Written as DNA, the CDR3 is TGTGCCAGCAGCTTAACCCCTTCCCAGCCCCAGTACTTC.

The rearrangement links TRBV20-1 to TRBJ1-5; maybe TRBD1 (6 bases). The CDR3 has 15 residues. Germline CDR1 reads DFQATT; CDR2 reads SNEGSKA (reference sequence). The V gene lost 0 bases and the J gene lost 6 bases, with 15 bases spanning the gap. DNA for the CDR3: TGCAGTGCTAGAGATAGCGGGGAAGGGGGTCAGCCCCAGCATTTT. Translated: CSARDSGEGGQPQHF.

This clonotype was seen only a few times. This chain links TRBV2 with TRBJ2-2, with a possible D match to TRBD2 (6 bases). Trimming took off 0 bases at V and 3 bases at J, with 11 bases between the two ends. Germline-derived CDR1 and CDR2 are SNHLY and FYNNEI. CDR3 size: 16 residues. The CDR3 DNA sequence: TGTGCCAGCAGTGAAGCGGGAGGATTCTACACCGGGGAGCTGTTTTTT. This gives the protein CASSEAGGFYTGELFF.

This clonotype turned up a few times. The chain couples TRBV4-3 to TRBJ2-7; D gene unclear. V dropped 1 base and J dropped 0 bases, with 10 bases sitting between them. Per germline, CDR1 LGHNA and CDR2 YSLEER. CDR3 length equals 15 residues. This chain's CDR3 is CASSQGLDLSYEQYF. CDR3 sequence (DNA): TGCGCCAGCAGCCAAGGACTGGACCTCTCCTACGAGCAGTACTTC.

This clonotype was picked up a small number of times. The chain uses TRBV24-1 and TRBJ2-2; D call uncertain. Germline loops: CDR1 KGHDR, CDR2 SFDVKD. The CDR3 is 15 amino acids. V lost 4 bases and J lost 0, with 8 bases in between. The CDR3 DNA sequence: TGTGCCACCAGTGAGACAAACGCGAACACCGGGGAGCTGTTTTTT. It translates to CATSETNANTGELFF.

This chain joins TRBV19 and TRBJ2-2, with unresolved D. CDR1 and CDR2 (germline): LNHDA, SQIVND (reference sequence). The V end was cut by 5 bases, the J end by 6 bases, with 13 bases between. This CDR3 has 14 residues. The CDR3 bases are TGTGCCAGTAGTTTTTCTAGAGTCTCCGGGGAGCTGTTTTTT. This encodes CASSFSRVSGELFF.

As regards this clonotype: Germline is not matched at one junction end, which may reflect a read error. The chain has TRBV6-5 and TRBJ1-2, with D tentatively TRBD1 (5 bases). The CDR3 is 12 residues long. CDR1 MNHEY and CDR2 SVGAGI come from the germline V gene. The CDR3 region is CASSSQGSGHTF. The CDR3 nucleotides read TGTGCCAGCAGTTCGCAGGGCAGTGGCCACACCTTC.

Notes on this clonotype: This clone may be a read error of a much larger clone one base away. This chain connects TRBV10-3 to TRBJ2-7; possible D gene TRBD1, 5 bases. The germline CDR1 and CDR2 sequences are ENHRY and SYGVKD. The CDR3 sequence is 13 residues long. V shed 5 bases and J shed 8 bases, with 16 bases lying between them. The CDR3 region is CAISTLTGDKQYF. The CDR3 DNA reads TGTGCCATCAGTACTTTAACAGGCGACAAGCAGTACTTC.

V gene TRBV5-1 combines with J gene TRBJ2-5; 11 positions agree with TRBD2. Germline CDR1 is SGHRS and CDR2 is YFSETQ. With V trimmed by 3 bases and J by 5 bases, 15 bases remained unmatched. The CDR3 covers 18 residues. This CDR3 is CASSWRPSGRTLRETQYF. The CDR3 DNA sequence: TGCGCCAGCAGCTGGAGACCTAGCGGGAGGACCCTCCGGGAGACCCAGTACTTC.

This clonotype was detected only a few times. The rearrangement uses TRBV5-6 and TRBJ2-5; 10 nucleotides agree with TRBD2. The CDR3 totals 16 residues. Germline V gene lookup returns CDR1 SGHDT and CDR2 YYEEEE. V trimming: 4 bases; J trimming: 3 bases; junction bases outside the gene matches: 9. The CDR3 sequence is CASSGEREGKEETQYF. The CDR3 DNA reads TGTGCCAGCAGCGGGGAGCGGGAGGGAAAGGAAGAGACCCAGTACTTC.

This clonotype was detected many times. The V gene is TRBV20-1, the J gene TRBJ1-2, with 7 bases that match TRBD1. The CDR3 is 15 residues long. Trimming cost V 3 bases and J 0 bases; bases outside gene matches: 7. CDR1 is DFQATT, CDR2 SNEGSKA, per germline (reference sequence). CDR3: CSAREGQRTNYGYTF. Here the CDR3 DNA reads TGCAGTGCTAGGGAGGGACAGCGAACTAACTATGGCTACACCTTC.

Many counts were recorded for this clonotype. The chain uses TRBV29-1 and TRBJ1-4; the D gene is possibly TRBD1 (5 bases). CDR1 SQVTM and CDR2 ANQGSEA come from the germline V gene. The CDR3 runs 12 residues. V was cut by 4 bases and J by 5 bases, with 8 bases left in between. For the CDR3, the DNA is TGCAGCGTTGGCAGGGAGAATGAAAAACTGTTTTTT. The encoded protein is CSVGRENEKLFF.

The chain joins TRBV28 to TRBJ2-5; the D gene could be TRBD1 or TRBD2 (5 bases each). The length of the CDR3 is 13 residues. Trimming removed 8 bases from V and 4 bases from J, with 14 bases in between. Germline V CDR1 and CDR2: MDHEN, SYDVKM. CDR3 DNA sequence: TGTGCCAGCGTCGGGACGGAGGCAGAGACCCAGTACTTC. It encodes CASVGTEAETQYF.

The chain employs TRBV10-1 and TRBJ2-3; the D is unclear. CDR3 length equals 15 residues. Germline loops: CDR1 WNHNN, CDR2 SYGVQD (reference sequence). With 0 bases removed from V and 1 base from J, the gap between germline ends came to 8 bases. The CDR3 DNA reads TGCGCCAGCAGTGAGTCGGTATCAGGCACAGATACGCAGTATTTT. It translates to CASSESVSGTDTQYF.

About this clonotype: Just one base apart from a much larger clone, this may be a read error. The chain links TRBV6-1 to TRBJ1-5; 9 bases fit TRBD1. The germline V gene encodes CDR1 MNHNS and CDR2 SASEGT. This CDR3 is built from 15 residues. Here the CDR3 DNA reads TGTGCCAGCAGACCCGGACAGGGGCCCAATCAGCCCCGGCATTTT. Translating it yields CASRPGQGPNQPRHF.

This clonotype was picked up many times. The J gene is TRBJ2-5, the V gene TRBV11-3; 8 bases are a match to TRBD2. The CDR3 is 14 residues long. Germline CDR1 and CDR2: SGHNT and YENEEA. V shed 8 bases and J 4 bases; nucleotides not matched to a gene: 9. The CDR3 region is CASSSRAGGETQYF. Written as DNA, the CDR3 is TGTGCCAGCTCCAGTAGGGCGGGAGGAGAGACCCAGTACTTC.

This clonotype was observed a handful of times. The chain is built from TRBV27 and TRBJ1-2; 9 nucleotides line up with TRBD1. The CDR3 spans 15 residues. Germline assignment: CDR1 MNHEY and CDR2 SMNVEV (reference sequence). V gave up 0 bases and J gave up 3 bases; unmatched junction bases: 2. The CDR3 sequence: CASSLSTGGDYGYTF. As DNA, the CDR3 is TGTGCCAGCAGTTTATCGACAGGGGGAGACTATGGCTACACCTTC.

The chain joins TRBV19 to TRBJ2-2, with 7 nucleotides matching TRBD1. V was clipped by 1 base and J by 6 bases; unmatched bases: 8. Germline CDR1 reads LNHDA; CDR2 reads SQIVND (reference sequence). CDR3 length: 16 residues. CDR3 in DNA: TGTGCCAGTAGTATAGCCTCAGGACAGGCTCCCGGGGAGCTGTTTTTT. Encoded protein: CASSIASGQAPGELFF.